Following are 13 T cell receptor beta chains from one sample sequenced in a study of blood T cell repertoires in COVID-19 (dated by TCRdb to the early 2020s). Receptor amplification or capture employed the immunoSEQ multiplex PCR assay. TCRdb provides this immuneACCESS table in a form limited to in-frame rearrangements. Some clones are lacking; in checked studies, under half of them reflect an unresolved V gene, and why the rest are absent is not known. The sample records 250,000 to 300,000 clones, under 95% of which are singletons. Of the sample, 2.3% falls within the top ten clones. The sequenced sample was PBMCs or T cells enriched from blood (not recorded which). These receptors were taken from a woman aged 40 to 50 with acute COVID-19.

The genes are TRBV29-1 and TRBJ1-5; 9 nucleotides line up with TRBD1. This CDR3 is built from 15 residues. Looked up from germline, CDR1 is SQVTM and CDR2 is ANQGSEA. V trimming: 3 bases; J trimming: 1 base; junction bases outside the gene matches: 4. This chain's CDR3 is CSVELGQGSNQPQHF. Written as DNA, the CDR3 is TGCAGCGTTGAGTTAGGACAGGGGAGCAATCAGCCCCAGCATTTT.

This chain links TRBV2 with TRBJ2-7, with 8 nucleotides matching TRBD1. Germline assignment: CDR1 SNHLY and CDR2 FYNNEI. Trimming removed 9 bases from V and 4 bases from J; junction bases left unmatched: 8. The CDR3 sequence is 13 residues long. CDR3 sequence (DNA): TGTGCCAGTTTCCAGGGGGCCTCTTACGAGCAGTACTTC. This translates into CASFQGASYEQYF.

The rearrangement links TRBV4-1 to TRBJ1-2; no definite D call. The CDR3 spans 14 residues. Germline V gives CDR1 MGHRA, CDR2 YSYEKL. The V end was cut by 0 bases, the J end by 5 bases, with 10 bases between. The CDR3 region is CASSQDRDGYGYTF. As DNA, the CDR3 is TGCGCCAGCAGCCAAGATCGGGATGGGTATGGCTACACCTTC.

The genes are TRBV5-4 and TRBJ2-7, with 8 nucleotides matching TRBD1. V lost 4 bases and J lost 3; bases outside the gene matches: 6. The V gene's germline CDR1 is SGHNT and CDR2 YYREEE (reference sequence). This CDR3 has 14 amino acids. CDR3 protein: CASSRQGIVYEQYF. The CDR3 DNA follows: TGTGCCAGCAGCCGACAGGGGATTGTCTACGAGCAGTACTTC.

V usage is TRBV27 and J usage is TRBJ2-1, with D maybe TRBD1 (5 bases). This CDR3 has 15 amino acids. Germline CDR1 is MNHEY and CDR2 is SMNVEV (reference sequence). The V end lost 0 bases, the J end lost 6 bases, and 12 bases lay between the germline ends. Here the CDR3 reads CASSLSGAKGNEQFF. The DNA of the CDR3 is TGTGCCAGCAGTTTATCAGGGGCGAAGGGCAATGAGCAGTTCTTC.

This chain uses TRBV5-4 with TRBJ1-6; 10 nucleotides match TRBD1. The CDR3 covers 16 residues. Germline values: CDR1 SGHNT, CDR2 YYREEE (reference sequence). The ends lost 4 bases at V and 9 bases at J; junction bases unmatched: 10. The CDR3 sequence: CASSPGQGRVSSPLHF. The CDR3, as DNA: TGTGCCAGCAGCCCGGGACAGGGGCGGGTCAGTTCACCCCTCCACTTT.

The V and J genes are TRBV7-9 and TRBJ2-3, with 14 positions matching TRBD2. Per germline, CDR1 SEHNR and CDR2 FQNEAQ (reference sequence). The CDR3 contains 19 residues. V was pared by 5 bases and J by 0 bases, with 10 bases of the junction left unmatched. The CDR3 DNA is TGTGCCAGCAGCCAAGGACTAGCGGGGGGCTACGGTAGCACAGATACGCAGTATTTT. It translates to CASSQGLAGGYGSTDTQYF.

The gene calls are TRBV15 and TRBJ1-2; D uncertain. Germline V CDR1 and CDR2: LNHNV, YYDKDF (reference sequence). This CDR3 region has 13 residues. With 9 bases removed from V and 5 bases from J, the gap between germline ends came to 16 bases. The CDR3 loop reads CATARALSYGYTF. CDR3 sequence (DNA): TGTGCCACTGCCCGAGCTCTTAGTTATGGCTACACCTTC. Filled out from reference TRBV15 and TRBJ1-2, the complete variable domain reads DAMVIQNPRYQVTQFGKPVTLSCSQTLNHNVMYWYQQKSSQAPKLLFHYYDKDFNNEADTPDNFQSRRPNTSFCFLDIRSPGLGDTAMYLCATARALSYGYTFGSGTRLTVV.

This clone was found once. This chain links TRBV7-9 with TRBJ2-1, with 9 bases that match TRBD2. The CDR3 totals 12 residues. From germline, CDR1 is SEHNR and CDR2 FQNEAQ (reference sequence). The V and J ends lost 11 bases and 10 bases, in that order; junction bases with no gene match: 9. The CDR3 DNA follows: TGTGCCTCGGTAGGACTAGCGTTAGAGCAGTTCTTC. Translation: CASVGLALEQFF.

The chain is built from TRBV21-1 and TRBJ2-1; TRBD2 was called by the table and not checked on the DNA. TRBV21-1 is an annotated pseudogene. The CDR3 has 17 amino acids. The CDR3 sequence: CASSNVEVAGGLNEQFF. The CDR3 DNA sequence: TGTGCCAGCAGCAATGTCGAAGTAGCGGGAGGGTTAAATGAGCAGTTCTTC.

DNA of the CDR3: TGTGCCAGCAGCTCGAGACTAGCGGGGGGCCGTCCCGCAAGCACAGATACGCAGTATTTT. The encoded protein is CASSSRLAGGRPASTDTQYF. This rearrangement joins TRBV7-8 to TRBJ2-3; 13 nucleotides align to TRBD2. V gave up 4 bases and J gave up 0 bases; unmatched junction bases: 13. Per germline, CDR1 SGHVS and CDR2 FQNEAQ. The CDR3 sequence is 20 residues long. The full variable domain, with the rest looked up from reference TRBV7-8 and TRBJ2-3, is GAGVSQSPRYKVAKRGQDVALRCDPISGHVSLFWYQQALGQGPEFLTYFQNEAQLDKSGLPSDRFFAERPEGSVSTLKIQRTQQEDSAVYLCASSSRLAGGRPASTDTQYFGPGTRLTVL.

V is TRBV21-1 and J is TRBJ1-1; the table's TRBD1 call for D was not verified on the DNA. TRBV21-1 constitutes a pseudogene. CDR3 length equals 18 residues. In nucleotides, the CDR3 is TGTGCCAGCAGCAAACGGACAGGGAGGTCTACAATGAACACTGAAGCTTTCTTT. This codes for CASSKRTGRSTMNTEAFF.

The rearrangement links TRBV4-1 to TRBJ2-3, with 14 bases matching TRBD2. The ends lost 4 bases at V and 5 bases at J; junction bases unmatched: 2. This CDR3 is built from 15 residues. Germline lookup yields CDR1 MGHRA and CDR2 YSYEKL. In DNA, the CDR3 is TGCGCCAGCAGCCGCGGACTAGCGGGAGGAGATACGCAGTATTTT. Protein product: CASSRGLAGGDTQYF.